The present T cell receptor beta chain was sequenced within a study of blood T cells in healthy people across ages. Germline CDR1 is ENHRY and CDR2 is SYGVKD. The CDR3 is 15 amino acids. After removal of 8 bases from V and 2 bases from J, the junction contained 9 bases not matched to a gene. Study-level results: TCR beta diversity per million T cells fell roughly linearly with age. In these data, TCR beta diversity tracked strongly with naive T cell percentage. Naive CD4+ cells and diversity were both higher in long-lived donors than in aged donors. No conclusive comparison of naive versus antigen-experienced cells was possible with unsorted PBMCs.

Details on this clonotype: Its target is not known.

Using a J-beta primer mix together with a sample-barcoded 5' primer, a second PCR was run for roughly 7 to 12 cycles. MiXCR, run by TCRdb on the 5' RACE reads, gives a single entry per CDR3 protein. The sample holds about 1,400,000 distinct CDR3 sequences, 42% seen once. V is TRBV10-3 and J is TRBJ2-1, with TRBD2 matching over 7 bases. The clonotype comes from a young woman in good health. The sample was blood. In DNA, the CDR3 is TGTGCCATCCAGGGACTAACAGACCCCTACAATGAGCAGTTCTTC. Its translation is CAIQGLTDPYNEQFF.